These T cell receptor beta chains were read from a single sample in a study of blood T cells in healthy people across ages. TCRdb used MiXCR to reprocess the 5' RACE reads, holding one entry per CDR3 protein. The table includes about a million distinct CDR3 sequences, 35% to 40% detected once. The sequenced sample was blood. The receptors shown here come from a man younger than 35 in good health. Each CDR3 is given with its conserved first and last residue. A D gene is named only where the DNA matches it firmly. Clone size is stated in some rows and not others, as once, few, many or a class when expanded.

d_gene	v_gene	abundance	j_gene	CDR3nt	CDR3aa
-	TRBV5-6	-	TRBJ1-1	TGTGCCAGCAGCAGGGGACGTGGAGCTTTCTTT	CASSRGRGAFF
TRBD1	TRBV5-1	-	TRBJ2-3	TGCGCCAGCAGCTTGGAGGGACAGGGTCAGGGCACAGATACGCAGTATTTT	CASSLEGQGQGTDTQYF
-	TRBV29-1	-	TRBJ1-1	TGCAGCGCTAGAACCCCAGCCGGGACTGAAGCTTTCTTT	CSARTPAGTEAFF
-	TRBV7-2	few	TRBJ1-2	TGTGCCAGCAGCCAACAGGGACTGTCGAACTATGGCTACACCTTC	CASSQQGLSNYGYTF
-	TRBV28	few	TRBJ2-1	TGTGCCAGCACCCGAGGGCGAGACAATGAGCAGTTCTTC	CASTRGRDNEQFF
TRBD1	TRBV3-1	-	TRBJ2-7	TGTGCCAGCAGCCATCGGACAGGGCGCTCCTACGAGCAGTACTTC	CASSHRTGRSYEQYF
TRBD1	TRBV6-5	few	TRBJ1-2	TGTGCCAGCAGTAAGACCGGGACAGGACACTATGGCTACACCTTC	CASSKTGTGHYGYTF
-	TRBV11-2	-	TRBJ2-1	TGTGCCAGCAGCCAATTGTTCAACAATGAGCAGTTCTTC	CASSQLFNNEQFF
-	TRBV9	few	TRBJ2-7	TGTGCCAGCAGCGTGACCCGACTTACCAATGAGCAGTACTTC	CASSVTRLTNEQYF
TRBD1	TRBV5-1	-	TRBJ2-7	TGCGTCAGCAGAAAGGGACAGCGAAGTCCCTACGAGCAGTACTTC	CVSRKGQRSPYEQYF
-	TRBV4-3	few	TRBJ2-3	TGCGCCAGCAGCCAATCTCCTAGTCAGACTAGCACAGATACGCAGTATTTT	CASSQSPSQTSTDTQYF
-	TRBV20-1	few	TRBJ1-2	TGCAGTGCTGACGATGTGAGGGGCTACACCTTC	CSADDVRGYTF
-	TRBV6-5	few	TRBJ1-1	TGTGCCAGCAGACCCATGTTCCCCCCGGGCGTGGAGGGAGCTTTCTTT	CASRPMFPPGVEGAFF
-	TRBV6-1	few	TRBJ2-3	TGTGCCAGCAGTGAGCGGGGCAGCACAGATACGCAGTATTTT	CASSERGSTDTQYF
-	TRBV9	-	TRBJ2-7	TGTGCCAGCAGCGTAGAGGACAGCACTATTAACGAGCAGTACTTC	CASSVEDSTINEQYF
TRBD1	TRBV20-1	-	TRBJ2-5	TGCAGTGCCACGGGACAGGGAGGGGAGACCCAGTACTTC	CSATGQGGETQYF
-	TRBV9	few	TRBJ2-3	TGTGCCAGCAGCGTAGGATCCGTCGATACGCAGTATTTT	CASSVGSVDTQYF
-	TRBV9	-	TRBJ1-2	TGTGCCAGCAGCGCCGCTCTTCCCAGGGACGCTAACTATGGCTACACCTTC	CASSAALPRDANYGYTF
-	TRBV6-6	-	TRBJ1-5	TGTGCCAGCAGTTATGGAGGGGGTGTTCAGCCCCAGCATTTT	CASSYGGGVQPQHF
-	TRBV6-2/TRBV6-3	-	TRBJ1-1	TGTGCCAGCAGTTACTCGACTCGGTTTGGAGCTTTCTTT	CASSYSTRFGAFF
-	TRBV12-3/TRBV12-4	few	TRBJ2-3	TGTGCCTCCCGGTGGGCTAGCGCGGATACGCAGTATTTT	CASRWASADTQYF
-	TRBV2	-	TRBJ1-5	TGTGCCAGCAGTGAACCGGGCCACAATCAGCCCCAGCATTTT	CASSEPGHNQPQHF